The 10 T cell receptor beta chains below all came from one sample that was sequenced in a study of blood T cell repertoires in COVID-19 (dated by TCRdb to about 2020). Libraries were built with the immunoSEQ multiplex PCR assay. TCRdb obtained this table from immuneACCESS and retained in-frame rearrangements with V and J assigned. These tables miss some clones; where compared with another copy, unresolved V genes account for less than half of the shortfall, and the remainder is unexplained. This sample has more than 300,000 clones in its table, and roughly 91% of those were observed once. Clones ranked in the top ten supply 1.8% of the sample. The sequencing sample was made of peripheral blood. All receptors derive from a woman aged 25 to 45 with COVID-19, enrolled during active disease.

This clone has only one observation. The chain couples TRBV28 to TRBJ2-4, with 12 bases lining up with TRBD2. The CDR3 loop spans 16 amino acids. Germline CDR1 reads MDHEN; CDR2 reads SYDVKM. V dropped 1 base and J dropped 5; count of bases not matched to a gene: 3. DNA for the CDR3: TGTGCCAGCAGTTTATCTAGCGGGGGGGCCCAAAACATTCAGTACTTC. Translating gives CASSLSSGGAQNIQYF.

The CDR3: CASSLGGGGNSPLHF. CDR3 nucleotides: TGTGCCAGCAGCTTAGGAGGGGGGGGAAATTCACCCCTCCACTTT. V is TRBV7-9 and J is TRBJ1-6; a possible D gene is TRBD1 (6 bases). V dropped 1 base and J dropped 7 bases, with 11 bases sitting between them. Germline V lookup: CDR1 SEHNR, CDR2 FQNEAQ (reference sequence). The CDR3 is 15 amino acids.

This chain joins TRBV4-1 and TRBJ1-6; 8 bases are shared with TRBD1. V shed 3 bases, J shed 7 bases, and the junction held 5 bases outside the gene matches. The CDR3 extends over 15 amino acids. CDR1 MGHRA and CDR2 YSYEKL come from the germline V gene. The CDR3 protein is CASSQPDRGNSPLHF. CDR3 coding DNA: TGCGCCAGCAGCCAGCCCGACAGGGGAAATTCACCCCTCCACTTT.

This clone was seen a handful of times. The chain recombines TRBV6-6 with TRBJ1-5; TRBD1 matches at 8 bases. Germline assignment: CDR1 MNHNY and CDR2 SVGAGI (reference sequence). This CDR3 has 18 amino acids. J was trimmed by 0 bases and V by 5 bases; bases with no gene match: 12. CDR3 sequence: CASSPSRRGPYSNQPQHF. In nucleotides, the CDR3 is TGTGCCAGCAGTCCAAGTCGCAGGGGGCCTTATAGCAATCAGCCCCAGCATTTT.

DNA of the CDR3: TGTGCCAGCAGCTTGGCAAAGACAGGGGGCTTCAACAATGAGCAGTTCTTC. This translates into CASSLAKTGGFNNEQFF. The chain recombines TRBV5-4 with TRBJ2-1; TRBD1 agrees at 10 bases. The CDR3 has 17 amino acids. Trimming removed 0 bases from V and 5 bases from J; junction bases left unmatched: 8. The germline V gene encodes CDR1 SGHNT and CDR2 YYREEE (reference sequence).

The chain has TRBV5-5 and TRBJ2-1; 8 positions match TRBD2. The CDR3 runs to 14 residues. Germline V CDR1 and CDR2: SGHKS, YYEKEE (reference sequence). The V and J ends lost 0 bases and 7 bases, in that order; junction bases with no gene match: 3. Here the CDR3 DNA reads TGTGCCAGCAGCTTGGCACTAGCGGTAAATGAGCAGTTCTTC. This gives the protein CASSLALAVNEQFF. Based on the CDR3 plus reference TRBV5-5 and TRBJ2-1, the full variable domain is DAGVTQSPTHLIKTRGQQVTLRCSPISGHKSVSWYQQVLGQGPQFIFQYYEKEERGRGNFPDRFSARQFPNYSSELNVNALLLGDSALYLCASSLALAVNEQFFGPGTRLTVL.

This chain uses TRBV28 with TRBJ1-4, with D possibly matching TRBD1 (5 bases). Looked up from germline, CDR1 is MDHEN and CDR2 is SYDVKM. The V and J ends lost 6 bases and 2 bases respectively, with 16 bases between them. This CDR3 spans 16 amino acids. CDR3 nucleotide sequence: TGTGCCAGCAGGCTTGATAGCCGGGGGACTAATGAAAAACTGTTTTTT. It codes for CASRLDSRGTNEKLFF.

The chain has TRBV18 and TRBJ1-1; TRBD1 matches 12 bases. With V trimmed by 4 bases and J by 4 bases, 4 bases remained unmatched. This CDR3 is built from 15 residues. Germline assignment: CDR1 KGHSH and CDR2 LQKENI. CDR3 nucleotide sequence: TGTGCCAGCTCACGGGGGACAGGGGGCTTCACTGAAGCTTTCTTT. Its protein product is CASSRGTGGFTEAFF.

J is TRBJ2-2 and V is TRBV3-1 (or the pseudogene TRBV3-2); TRBD1 matches 7 bases. This CDR3 region has 18 residues. The germline gives CDR1 LGHDT, CDR2 YNNKEL (reference sequence). Trimming cost V 1 base and J 0 bases; bases outside gene matches: 8. The CDR3 here is CASSQARSGTANTGELFF. CDR3 nucleotides: TGTGCCAGCAGCCAAGCGAGATCCGGGACAGCGAACACCGGGGAGCTGTTTTTT.

The chain is built from TRBV3-1 (or the pseudogene TRBV3-2) and TRBJ2-1, with 10 bases matching TRBD2. The CDR3 spans 18 residues. Trimming at V came to 0 bases and at J to 2 bases, leaving 7 bases not matched to a gene. In germline, CDR1 is LGHDT, CDR2 YNNKEL (reference sequence). The CDR3 spells CASSQEASGGLTYNEQFF. In nucleotides, the CDR3 is TGTGCCAGCAGCCAAGAGGCTAGCGGGGGACTAACCTACAATGAGCAGTTCTTC.